These T cell receptor beta chains were read from a single sample in a study of CXCR3-negative and CXCR3-positive naive CD8 T cells. From its re-call of the 5' RACE reads, TCRdb lists each CDR3 protein once, without DNA. The sample totals tens of thousands of distinct CDR3 sequences; its top ten clones hold more than 1.5%. Material: naive CXCR3- CD8+ T cells from blood. Every receptor here comes from a human donor in good health. Some clones in this sample may be carry-over from other donors' samples. Each CDR3 is given with its conserved first and last residue.

CDR3 length | J gene | V gene | CDR3 protein
12 | TRBJ2-1 | TRBV29-1 | CSVEWGGYEQFF
16 | TRBJ2-2 | TRBV5-6 | CASSLALRGHTGELFF
15 | TRBJ2-7 | TRBV4-1 | CASSLQGPSSYEQYF
16 | TRBJ1-2 | TRBV21-1 | CASSYRSTSPTYGYTF
15 | TRBJ1-1 | TRBV5-1 | CASSPRKGDYTEAFF
13 | TRBJ1-3 | TRBV5-1 | CASSPSPGNTIYF
18 | TRBJ1-1 | TRBV5-1 | CASSLGPGQGSMNTEAFF
15 | TRBJ2-5 | TRBV6-5 | CASSYGGFGRETQYF
14 | TRBJ2-3 | TRBV6-2/TRBV6-3 | CASTGSGTTDTQYF
17 | TRBJ2-1 | TRBV7-2 | CASSSGLAGGRYNEQFF
13 | TRBJ1-1 | TRBV11-2 | CASSLEGQIEAFF
17 | TRBJ2-7 | TRBV15 | CATSRDEGESSYYEQYF
14 | TRBJ2-5 | TRBV5-1 | CASRAWTAQETQYF
15 | TRBJ2-3 | TRBV6-5 | CASTDRDSSTDTQYF
14 | TRBJ2-1 | TRBV10-1 | CASSGTSGMDEQFF
12 | TRBJ2-3 | TRBV29-1 | CSVEEGTDTKYF
15 | TRBJ1-2 | TRBV7-9 | CASSLDEGVADGYTF
13 | TRBJ2-7 | TRBV15 | CATSAVINYEQYF
15 | TRBJ2-5 | TRBV28 | CASSWTADSQETQYF
17 | TRBJ2-3 | TRBV29-1 | CSVDSVAGAPTMDTQYF
14 | TRBJ2-1 | TRBV10-3 | CAIRTSGGSIEQFF
14 | TRBJ2-7 | TRBV29-1 | CSVESGAHIYEQYF
11 | TRBJ2-5 | TRBV29-1 | CSVDSGETQYF
15 | TRBJ2-1 | TRBV29-1 | CSVEEILGGKNEQFF
12 | TRBJ2-1 | TRBV7-9 | CASSLESDEQFF
12 | TRBJ2-2 | TRBV29-1 | CSVEDGNPHLFF
15 | TRBJ2-7 | TRBV9 | CASSGSRDPNYEQYF
16 | TRBJ2-3 | TRBV7-2 | CASSIPGASSTDTQYF
17 | TRBJ2-2 | TRBV7-9 | CASSLSVEGIVTGELFF
14 | TRBJ2-3 | TRBV7-3 | CASSLLGYTDTQYF
16 | TRBJ2-7 | TRBV5-1 | CASSPEGAGAPYEQYF
18 | TRBJ2-7 | TRBV25-1 | CASSERGSTDQGSYEQYF
20 | TRBJ2-7 | TRBV7-9 | CASSSSLVTSGGTTTYEQYF
15 | TRBJ2-7 | TRBV20-1 | CSAEGPGGVEWEQYF
14 | TRBJ2-3 | TRBV12-3/TRBV12-4 | CASSMTGVRDTQYF
16 | TRBJ2-5 | TRBV5-5 | CASSPDVSGPQETQYF
16 | TRBJ2-3 | TRBV5-6 | CASSHDWRGSTDTQYF
17 | TRBJ1-2 | TRBV20-1 | CSARGVRPKEHNYGYTF
13 | TRBJ1-6 | TRBV30 | CACLGGCESPLHF
14 | TRBJ1-2 | TRBV3-1 | CASSQEIGIYGYTF
14 | TRBJ1-5 | TRBV2 | CASSEDSYNQPQHF
13 | TRBJ1-1 | TRBV20-1 | CSARETGITEAFF
15 | TRBJ2-2 | TRBV5-1 | CASSSVTGISGELFF
17 | TRBJ2-3 | TRBV29-1 | CSVELMPGLVGSDTQYF
20 | TRBJ2-1 | TRBV7-9 | CASSLDSVLAGGKSYNEQFF
11 | TRBJ2-1 | TRBV29-1 | CSVPGDLEQFF
13 | TRBJ2-1 | TRBV7-9 | CASSFGRDNEQFF
13 | TRBJ2-3 | TRBV7-8 | CASSLVIGPEWYF
15 | TRBJ2-1 | TRBV29-1 | CSVDGTSGTYNEQFF
16 | TRBJ2-5 | TRBV20-1 | CSARDDDGSSFWTQYF
14 | TRBJ2-2 | TRBV7-9 | CASRETGYTGELFF
12 | TRBJ1-1 | TRBV29-1 | CSVPPGNTEAFF
17 | TRBJ2-5 | TRBV12-2 | CASRLKDLAGLQETQYF
15 | TRBJ1-2 | TRBV15 | CATSRDRGLNYGYTF
13 | TRBJ2-7 | TRBV5-1 | CASSLEGTYEQYF
18 | TRBJ2-1 | TRBV9 | CASSDSKQWDGGYNEQFF
15 | TRBJ2-6 | TRBV7-9 | CASSLAVSGANVLTF
13 | TRBJ2-7 | TRBV5-1 | CASSLETRLEQYF